The T cell receptor beta chain under discussion was sequenced for a study of T cells in localized non-small cell lung cancer. The germline gives CDR1 GTSNPN, CDR2 SVGIG (reference sequence). Trimming removed 1 base from V and 8 bases from J; junction bases left unmatched: 8. The CDR3 runs to 14 residues. This clone was detected a few times. Sequencing was performed with immunoSEQ multiplex PCR; in TCRdb, only in-frame clones are kept and a portion is missing. Here the sample spans 5,500 to 7,000 clones, 40% to 50% being singletons. V gene TRBV30 combines with J gene TRBJ2-4, with 7 bases aligning to TRBD2. The receptor's source is a man aged 35-75 years with stage I lung adenocarcinoma. Sequencing used lymph node tissue, obtained before any cancer treatment. CDR3 amino acids: CAWSGASGTDIQYF. DNA for the CDR3: TGTGCCTGGAGTGGCGCGAGCGGGACGGACATTCAGTACTTC.